Described below is a single T cell receptor (beta chain) sequence and its context. The antigen is not known. The CDR3 contains 15 residues. Germline CDR1 reads SNHLY; CDR2 reads FYNNEI. V was shortened by 0 bases and J by 4 bases, with 12 bases between the two germline ends. This sample was included in a study of T cell responses to AZD1222 COVID-19 vaccine. Study-wide findings and caveats: Just a handful of people given AZD1222 tested seropositive at baseline. Females made up more of the donors, who were largely white British, and clonal diversity may have come out too low.

Method: immunoSEQ multiplex PCR; TCRdb's copy keeps in-frame clones and lacks some. The table includes 66,000 or so clones, less than 85% detected once. The chain links TRBV2 to TRBJ1-2; no definite D call. The sequencing used peripheral blood, collected on day 0 of MenACWY control vaccination. This clonotype was obtained from an adult in good health. In nucleotides, the CDR3 is TGTGCCAGCAGTGAAGCGCGCAGACCCACCTATGGCTACACCTTC. Protein product: CASSEARRPTYGYTF.